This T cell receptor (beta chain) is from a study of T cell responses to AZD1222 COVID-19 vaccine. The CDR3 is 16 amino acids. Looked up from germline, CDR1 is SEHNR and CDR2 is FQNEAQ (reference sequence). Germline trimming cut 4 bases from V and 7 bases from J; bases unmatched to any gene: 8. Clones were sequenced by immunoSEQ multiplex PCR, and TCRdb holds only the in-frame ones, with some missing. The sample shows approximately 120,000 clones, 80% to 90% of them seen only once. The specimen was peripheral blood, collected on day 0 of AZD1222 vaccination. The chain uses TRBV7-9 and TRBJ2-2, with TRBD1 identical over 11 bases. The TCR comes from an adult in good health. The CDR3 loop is CASSSADRGRVGELFF. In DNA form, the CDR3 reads TGTGCCAGCAGCTCAGCGGACAGGGGGCGCGTCGGGGAGCTGTTTTTT.